This record covers a single T cell receptor (beta chain). Its specificity is not known. Amplification used 60 Vbeta primers and 13 Jbeta primers. Here immunoSEQ multiplex PCR was the method, and the copy in TCRdb shows in-frame clones only, minus some. The sample holds about 150,000 clones, 65% to 85% seen once. The source of the sample is a study of cytomegalovirus exposure and HLA in healthy donors. Overall study context: Sequencing of 180 million or so T cells in an earlier analysis found 95 million to 120 million unique TCR beta sequences. The study's findings and limits: In vitro assays verified that a few CMV-associated chains recognized CMV antigens specifically.

Germline V gives CDR1 MNHEY, CDR2 SMNVEV (reference sequence). The CDR3 length is 14 residues. V was clipped by 1 base and J by 6 bases, with 9 bases between them. The sample taken for sequencing was PBMCs. This sequence originates from a male donor in good health and CMV-seronegative. The genes are TRBV27 and TRBJ2-2, with a weak D call TRBD2 (6 bases). CDR3 residues: CASSLFSGAGELFF. The CDR3 bases are TGTGCCAGCAGTTTATTTTCGGGGGCCGGGGAGCTGTTTTTT.